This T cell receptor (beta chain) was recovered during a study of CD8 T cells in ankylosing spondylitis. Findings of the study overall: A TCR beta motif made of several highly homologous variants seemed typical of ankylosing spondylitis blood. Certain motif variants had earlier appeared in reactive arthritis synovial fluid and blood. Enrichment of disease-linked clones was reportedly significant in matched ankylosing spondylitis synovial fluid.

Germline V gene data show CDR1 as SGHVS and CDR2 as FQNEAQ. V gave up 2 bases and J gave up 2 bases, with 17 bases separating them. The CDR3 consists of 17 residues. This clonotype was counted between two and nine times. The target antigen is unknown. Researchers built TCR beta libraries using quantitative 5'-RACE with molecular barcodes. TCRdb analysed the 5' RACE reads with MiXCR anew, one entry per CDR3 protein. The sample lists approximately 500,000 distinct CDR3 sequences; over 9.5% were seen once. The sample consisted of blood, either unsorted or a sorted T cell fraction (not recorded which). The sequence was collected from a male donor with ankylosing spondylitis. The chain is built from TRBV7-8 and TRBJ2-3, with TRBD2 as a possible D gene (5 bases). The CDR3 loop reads CASSLFLVASYTDTQYF. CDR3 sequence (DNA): TGTGCCAGCAGCTTATTTTTGGTAGCTAGCTACACAGATACGCAGTATTTT.